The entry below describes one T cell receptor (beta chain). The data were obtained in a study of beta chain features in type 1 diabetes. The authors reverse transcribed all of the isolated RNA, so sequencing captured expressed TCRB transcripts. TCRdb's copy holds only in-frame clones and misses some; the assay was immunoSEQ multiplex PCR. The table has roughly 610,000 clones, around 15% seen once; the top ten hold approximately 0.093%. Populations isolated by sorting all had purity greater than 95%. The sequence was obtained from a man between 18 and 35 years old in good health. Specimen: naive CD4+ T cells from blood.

CDR3 bases: TGTGCCTGGAGCCTAGATATGACAGGGTCGGGCTATGGCTACACCTTC. Residues: CAWSLDMTGSGYGYTF. The rearrangement uses TRBV30 and TRBJ1-2; 7 bases align to TRBD1. The germline V gene encodes CDR1 GTSNPN and CDR2 SVGIG (reference sequence). The CDR3 totals 16 residues. After removal of 3 bases from V and 4 bases from J, the junction contained 14 bases not matched to a gene.